The 32 T cell receptor beta chains listed next were all sequenced from one sample in a study of T-cell reconstitution after alpha-beta-depleted transplantation in children (dated by TCRdb to the mid-2010s). The label giving this sample's treatment or condition can be read as: allogeneic hematopoietic cell transplantation with graft depleted of TCRalphabeta T cells and CD19 B cells. Library generation was performed with PCR. The sequencer listed for this sample is Illumina HiSeq 2500. To normalize quantification of the TCRbeta repertoire, the TCR libraries were built with molecular barcoding that relied on unique molecular identifiers. In TCRdb, the public reads were trimmed at Q25 with fastp and aligned with MiXCR, with productive beta chains retained. Entries are consolidated by CDR3 protein sequence, retaining the most common genes and DNA. The table for this sample lists about 440,000 distinct CDR3 sequences; roughly 43% of them were counted only once. In total, the top ten clones hold under 35% of the sample.

Material: PBMCs, obtained before TCRalphabeta/CD19-depleted stem cell transplant. These receptors were obtained from a girl between 2 and 10 years old with aplastic anemia, due to receive a stem cell transplant.

The table lists this clonotype with a few counts. The V and J genes are TRBV7-6 and TRBJ2-1; 9 nucleotides match TRBD2. The germline V gene has CDR1 SGHVS and CDR2 FNYEAQ. The CDR3 spans 16 residues. V gave up 6 bases and J gave up 4 bases; unmatched junction bases: 10. CDR3 protein: CASSPPSLAGYNEQFF. The CDR3 DNA is TGTGCCAGCAGTCCACCCTCCCTAGCGGGGTACAATGAGCAGTTCTTC.

The gene calls are TRBV11-2 and TRBJ2-1; TRBD1 aligns across 11 bases. Losses at the gene ends were 5 bases for V and 7 bases for J; bases not matched to a gene: 19. Germline CDR1 and CDR2: SGHAT and FQNNGV. The CDR3 runs 19 residues. The chain's CDR3 is CASSHSKGGQGAYLNEQFF. The CDR3 DNA sequence: TGTGCCAGCAGCCATTCGAAAGGTGGACAGGGGGCATATCTGAATGAGCAGTTCTTC.

The V call is TRBV6-1, the J call TRBJ2-7; a weak D match, TRBD1 (6 bases). The CDR3 length is 14 residues. Per germline, CDR1 MNHNS and CDR2 SASEGT. V dropped 7 bases and J dropped 0 bases, with 13 bases sitting between them. The CDR3 nucleotides read TGTGCCAGCACCCAAGGACAGACCTCCTACGAGCAGTACTTC. Its protein product is CASTQGQTSYEQYF.

In its sample, this clonotype was seen a few times. The rearrangement joins TRBV18 to TRBJ1-2; TRBD1 agrees at 7 bases. The germline CDR1 and CDR2 sequences are KGHSH and LQKENI. CDR3 length equals 14 residues. V trimming: 3 bases; J trimming: 8 bases; junction bases outside the gene matches: 9. CDR3 region: CASSPDRPQRGYTF. CDR3 bases: TGTGCCAGCTCACCGGACAGGCCTCAGAGGGGCTACACCTTC.

Only a few counts were recorded for this clonotype. The rearrangement links TRBV10-3 to TRBJ1-1; D gene uncertain. Trimming cost V 8 bases and J 4 bases, with 17 bases left between them. The CDR3 totals 14 residues. Germline V gene data show CDR1 as ENHRY and CDR2 as SYGVKD. The CDR3 sequence is CAIGDGTTRTEAFF. In DNA form, the CDR3 reads TGTGCCATCGGCGACGGCACGACGCGCACTGAAGCTTTCTTT.

This clonotype was observed a few times. The V call is TRBV12-5, the J call TRBJ2-2; D call uncertain. The germline V and J ends were trimmed by 0 bases and 7 bases, with 6 bases remaining between them. Looked up from germline, CDR1 is LGHNT and CDR2 is FRNRAP. The CDR3 runs to 13 residues. In nucleotides, the CDR3 is TGTGCTAGTGGTTTGGTGCGTCTCGGGGAGCTGTTTTTT. It translates to CASGLVRLGELFF.

This clonotype has a count of ten or more. This chain uses TRBV7-3 with TRBJ1-4; 10 bases fit TRBD1. Per germline, CDR1 SGHTA and CDR2 FQGTGA. The ends lost 6 bases at V and 5 bases at J; junction bases unmatched: 6. The CDR3 has 15 residues. The CDR3 spells CASSLGTGANEKLFF. The CDR3 region has the DNA TGTGCCAGCAGTCTAGGGACAGGGGCGAATGAAAAACTGTTTTTT. Full variable domain (rest looked up from reference TRBV7-3 and TRBJ1-4): GAGVSQTPSNKVTEKGKYVELRCDPISGHTALYWYRQSLGQGPEFLIYFQGTGAADDSGLPNDRFFAVRPEGSVSTLKIQRTERGDSAVYLCASSLGTGANEKLFFGSGTQLSVL.

V usage is TRBV6-5 and J usage is TRBJ2-3; TRBD1 aligns across 9 bases. J lost 8 bases, V lost 2 bases, and 8 bases had no gene match. The CDR3 runs 15 residues. Germline V lookup: CDR1 MNHEY, CDR2 SVGAGI. DNA of the CDR3: TGTGCCAGCAGTTACCCGGGGACAGGGAGAAGTACGCAGTATTTT. Translation: CASSYPGTGRSTQYF.

The chain links TRBV5-1 to TRBJ2-3; perhaps D is TRBD1 or TRBD2 (5 bases each). The ends were cut back, 3 bases at V and 4 bases at J, with 24 bases in the middle. Germline CDR1 and CDR2: SGHRS and YFSETQ. This CDR3 spans 18 amino acids. CDR3 in DNA: TGCGCCAGCAGCTGGAACTTCGAGGGGTCAGAAATCTCAGATACGCAGTATTTT. Amino acids: CASSWNFEGSEISDTQYF.

Ten or more counts support this clonotype. This rearrangement joins TRBV6-1 to TRBJ1-3; 7 bases match TRBD1. The V gene's germline CDR1 is MNHNS and CDR2 SASEGT. The CDR3 is 15 residues long. Unmatched junction bases numbered 12, after V lost 6 bases and J lost 7 bases. CDR3 loop: CASSPTWTGDNTIYF. CDR3 DNA: TGTGCCAGCAGCCCTACCTGGACAGGCGACAACACCATATATTTT.

This clonotype is a singleton in its sample. V is TRBV29-1 and J is TRBJ1-1, with 11 bases fitting TRBD1. Germline-derived CDR1 and CDR2 are SQVTM and ANQGSEA. The length of the CDR3 is 14 residues. The V gene end was trimmed by 4 bases and the J gene end by 0 bases; junction bases not matched to a gene: 1. CDR3 protein: CSVAGQGVNTEAFF. The CDR3 nucleotides are TGCAGCGTTGCGGGACAGGGGGTGAACACTGAAGCTTTCTTT.

This clonotype was seen a few times. The CDR3: CASSYSATSYEQYF. In nucleotides, the CDR3 is TGTGCCAGCAGTTACAGCGCAACGTCCTACGAGCAGTACTTC. The chain has TRBV6-2 or TRBV6-3 and TRBJ2-7; the D is unclear. This CDR3 has 14 residues. Trimming cost V 2 bases and J 1 base, with 9 bases left between them. Germline lookup yields CDR1 MNHEY and CDR2 SVGEGT.

A few counts support this clonotype. The rearrangement uses TRBV5-1 and TRBJ2-5, with 9 bases lining up with TRBD1. V shed 4 bases, J shed 7 bases, and the junction held 11 bases outside the gene matches. Germline V gene lookup returns CDR1 SGHRS and CDR2 YFSETQ. The CDR3 has 15 amino acids. The CDR3 DNA is TGCGCCAGCAGCCAGGGACAGGGAGCTCGGTTGACCCAGTACTTC. Amino acids: CASSQGQGARLTQYF.

The rearrangement uses TRBV6-5 and TRBJ1-2, with D maybe TRBD1 (5 bases). This CDR3 is built from 16 residues. Trimming shortened V by 0 bases and J by 7 bases, and 18 bases separated the two germline ends. CDR1 is MNHEY and CDR2 is SVGAGI in the germline V gene. CDR3 nucleotide sequence: TGTGCCAGCAGTTACTCGGGAGGGGAGGGGCTTGGTGGCTACACCTTC. Translated: CASSYSGGEGLGGYTF.

This clonotype has ten or more counts. The gene calls are TRBV7-2 and TRBJ2-3; D gene ambiguous. V lost 5 bases, J lost 4 bases, and 10 bases lay in between. CDR3 length: 13 residues. The germline V gene encodes CDR1 SGHTA and CDR2 FQGNSA. The CDR3 DNA reads TGTGCCAGCAGCCCCCCTGAGGCAGATACGCAGTATTTT. Translated, it gives CASSPPEADTQYF.

The chain couples TRBV20-1 to TRBJ2-7, with a tentative D call TRBD1 (6 bases). CDR1 and CDR2 (germline): DFQATT, SNEGSKA (reference sequence). The CDR3 runs 14 residues. Deletions cut 0 bases from V and 2 bases from J, with 11 bases between. CDR3 amino acids: CSARDRDTTYEQYF. The CDR3 DNA reads as TGCAGTGCTAGAGACCGGGACACGACCTACGAGCAGTACTTC.

This chain joins TRBV18 and TRBJ2-4; D is ambiguous. The V gene lost 4 bases and the J gene lost 8 bases, with 6 bases spanning the gap. This CDR3 is built from 11 residues. The V gene's germline CDR1 is KGHSH and CDR2 LQKENI. The CDR3 nucleotides read TGTGCCAGCTCACAAGGAGACATTCAGTACTTC. Translating gives CASSQGDIQYF. The variable domain in full, with the rest retrieved from reference TRBV18 and TRBJ2-4, is NAGVMQNPRHLVRRRGQEARLRCSPMKGHSHVYWYRQLPEEGLKFMVYLQKENIIDESGMPKERFSAEFPKEGPSILRIQQVVRGDSAAYFCASSQGDIQYFGAGTRLSVL.

The V and J genes are TRBV10-3 and TRBJ1-6; TRBD1 agrees at 8 bases. Per the germline V gene, CDR1 is ENHRY and CDR2 is SYGVKD. V lost 10 bases, J lost 7 bases, and 9 bases stayed unmatched. The CDR3 is 14 amino acids. CDR3 coding DNA: TGTGCCACCCGGACCGGGACAGGAAATTCACCCCTCCACTTT. Translation: CATRTGTGNSPLHF.

This sequence joins TRBV25-1 and TRBJ1-5, with 7 bases aligning to TRBD1. The CDR3 contains 14 residues. Germline assignment: CDR1 MGHDK and CDR2 SYGVNS. V gave up 3 bases and J gave up 4 bases; unmatched junction bases: 3. The CDR3 spells CASSDGTVNQPQHF. CDR3 bases: TGTGCCAGCAGTGACGGGACAGTTAATCAGCCCCAGCATTTT.

The chain joins TRBV29-1 to TRBJ1-5; no clear D. This CDR3 spans 15 amino acids. The germline V gene encodes CDR1 SQVTM and CDR2 ANQGSEA. Trimming pared 4 bases from V and 0 bases from J, leaving 13 bases between. For the CDR3, the DNA is TGCAGCGTTGGGACCGTGAGTAGTAGCAATCAGCCCCAGCATTTT. It codes for CSVGTVSSSNQPQHF.

Ten or more counts support this clonotype. Written as DNA, the CDR3 is TGTGCCAGCTCACCACAGGGAGATACGCAGTATTTT. The encoded protein is CASSPQGDTQYF. The rearrangement links TRBV18 to TRBJ2-3, with no clear D. This CDR3 is built from 12 residues. V was cut by 1 base and J by 5 bases, with 4 bases left in between. CDR1 KGHSH and CDR2 LQKENI come from the germline V gene.

J is TRBJ1-6 and V is TRBV12-3 or TRBV12-4, with D maybe TRBD1 (6 bases). The CDR3 consists of 16 residues. V lost 6 bases, J lost 10 bases, and 22 bases lay in between. The CDR3 region has the DNA TGTGCCAGCAGCCCCACGGGACACCCGTCGCGATCACCCCTCCACTTT. Translation: CASSPTGHPSRSPLHF.

This sequence joins TRBV4-1 and TRBJ2-3, with D possibly matching TRBD1 (5 bases). This CDR3 region has 14 residues. Germline V lookup: CDR1 MGHRA, CDR2 YSYEKL. V was pared by 7 bases and J by 1 base, with 12 bases between. As DNA, the CDR3 is TGCGCCAGCAAATCCCTAGGGGGCACAGATACGCAGTATTTT. This codes for CASKSLGGTDTQYF.

The chain employs TRBV29-1 and TRBJ2-5, with D hard to call. V shed 4 bases and J shed 3 bases, with 3 bases lying between them. The germline CDR1 and CDR2 sequences are SQVTM and ANQGSEA. This CDR3 is 10 amino acids long. CDR3 loop: CSVGEETQYF. The CDR3 bases are TGCAGCGTTGGAGAAGAGACCCAGTACTTC.

The chain recombines TRBV10-3 with TRBJ2-5; unclear D gene. V was shortened by 10 bases and J by 4 bases, with 19 bases between the two germline ends. This CDR3 is 14 amino acids long. Germline-derived CDR1 and CDR2 are ENHRY and SYGVKD. CDR3 residues: CATAPRKHGETQYF. CDR3 bases: TGTGCCACGGCCCCCCGGAAGCATGGAGAGACCCAGTACTTC.

The CDR3 sequence: CASSFQGPEQFF. CDR3 DNA: TGTGCCAGCAGTTTCCAGGGCCCTGAGCAGTTCTTC. The rearrangement links TRBV28 to TRBJ2-1, with a tentative D call TRBD1 (5 bases). V dropped 3 bases and J dropped 9 bases, with 9 bases sitting between them. Germline CDR1 MDHEN, CDR2 SYDVKM. CDR3 size: 12 residues.

The V gene is TRBV20-1, the J gene TRBJ2-7, with a possible D match to TRBD2 (6 bases). V lost 5 bases to trimming and J lost 0 bases, with 8 bases between them. Germline-derived CDR1 and CDR2 are DFQATT and SNEGSKA (reference sequence). The CDR3 contains 12 residues. As DNA, the CDR3 is TGCAGTGCTGGAGGGCCCTCCTACGAGCAGTACTTC. Translating gives CSAGGPSYEQYF.

This clonotype occurred once. This chain joins TRBV29-1 and TRBJ2-7; D might be TRBD1 (7 bases). The CDR3 runs 13 residues. Germline CDR1 SQVTM, CDR2 ANQGSEA. The V end lost 5 bases, the J end lost 2 bases, and 13 bases lay between the germline ends. This chain's CDR3 is CSVFDREAYEQYF. The CDR3 region has the DNA TGCAGCGTTTTTGACAGGGAGGCCTACGAGCAGTACTTC.

This clonotype was seen at least ten times. The chain recombines TRBV12-3 or TRBV12-4 with TRBJ1-4; TRBD1 is a possible D gene (5 bases). This CDR3 has 13 residues. Trimming took 5 bases from V and 5 from J, leaving 9 bases between them. This chain's CDR3 is CASSERQNEKLFF. The CDR3 DNA is TGTGCCAGCAGTGAAAGACAGAATGAAAAACTGTTTTTT.

This rearrangement joins TRBV29-1 to TRBJ2-1, with D maybe TRBD2 (5 bases). There are 18 residues in the CDR3. Germline loops: CDR1 SQVTM, CDR2 ANQGSEA. V shed 1 base and J shed 0 bases, with 19 bases lying between them. This CDR3 reads CSVEGVASGSHSYNEQFF. The CDR3 DNA reads as TGCAGCGTTGAAGGGGTAGCGTCGGGTTCCCACTCCTACAATGAGCAGTTCTTC.

This chain joins TRBV10-3 and TRBJ2-5; D is unresolved. Trimming removed 2 bases from V and 4 bases from J, with 17 bases in between. CDR3 length equals 16 residues. Germline values: CDR1 ENHRY, CDR2 SYGVKD. This chain's CDR3 is CAISEPKGSVAETQYF. The CDR3 DNA reads as TGTGCCATCAGTGAGCCAAAGGGTAGTGTGGCAGAGACCCAGTACTTC.

This clonotype has at least ten counts. V gene TRBV25-1 combines with J gene TRBJ2-6, with D perhaps TRBD1 (6 bases). This CDR3 comprises 17 residues. The germline V and J ends were trimmed by 3 bases and 0 bases, with 12 bases remaining between them. From germline, CDR1 is MGHDK and CDR2 SYGVNS. As DNA, the CDR3 is TGTGCCAGCAGTGAGCAGGGGTTCAGCTCTGGGGCCAACGTCCTGACTTTC. The encoded protein is CASSEQGFSSGANVLTF.